Each of the 2 T cell receptor beta chains below was sequenced from the same sample in a study of blood T cells in healthy people across ages. Primers used in a second PCR of roughly 6 to 11 cycles were a sample-barcoded 5' primer and a J-beta primer mix. TCRdb re-analysed the 5' RACE reads in MiXCR, keeping a single row per CDR3 protein. The profile shows 350,000 to 450,000 distinct CDR3 sequences, roughly half of them singletons. The specimen sequenced was blood. The source is a man aged 60-69 years in good health.

This CDR3 reads CASSLLMGQGAPITNTEAFF. CDR3 DNA sequence: TGTGCCAGCAGCTTACTTATGGGACAGGGGGCGCCTATAACGAACACTGAAGCTTTCTTT. This sequence joins TRBV5-5 and TRBJ1-1, with 12 bases fitting TRBD1. The ends lost 2 bases at V and 1 base at J; junction bases unmatched: 15. This CDR3 has 20 residues. From germline, CDR1 is SGHKS and CDR2 YYEKEE (reference sequence).

This sequence joins TRBV12-3 or TRBV12-4 and TRBJ2-7; 7 nucleotides line up with TRBD1. This CDR3 has 15 residues. V lost 0 bases and J lost 2; bases outside the gene matches: 4. The CDR3 spells CASSLAGTATYEQYF. DNA of the CDR3: TGTGCCAGCAGTTTAGCCGGGACAGCTACCTACGAGCAGTACTTC.